A single sample gave rise to the 8 T cell receptor beta chains below, sequenced in a study of CD8+CD57+ T cells in acquired aplastic anemia. Sequencing involved patients with CD8+CD57+ cell expansion previously shown by flow cytometry. CDR3 and TCR beta VDJ profiling relied on a genomic DNA template. TCRdb independently ran MiXCR on the reads; one entry per CDR3 protein. The sample lists about 220,000 distinct CDR3 sequences, around 45% occurring once. The sequenced material came from sorted CD4+, CD8+, or CD8+CD57+ T cells (not recorded which) from PBMCs. The receptors originated from a human donor with aplastic anemia.

On this clonotype: A much more abundant neighbour one base away suggests this may be a read error. This rearrangement joins TRBV4-3 to TRBJ2-7, with 7 bases lining up with TRBD2. Germline V CDR1 and CDR2: LGHNA, YSLEER. The length of the CDR3 is 15 residues. The ends lost 0 bases at V and 6 bases at J; junction bases unmatched: 8. The CDR3 sequence is CASSQDRAREGEQYF. CDR3 sequence (DNA): TGCGCCAGCAGCCAAGATAGGGCCAGGGAGGGCGAGCAGTACTTC.

This clonotype has a count of ten or more. The gene calls are TRBV20-1 and TRBJ2-6; D is unresolved. V lost 0 bases and J lost 4, with 10 bases in between. The germline gives CDR1 DFQATT, CDR2 SNEGSKA (reference sequence). CDR3 length equals 15 residues. In DNA, the CDR3 is TGCAGTGCTAGAGATCAAGGTACCGGGGCCAACGTCCTGACTTTC. This codes for CSARDQGTGANVLTF.

The J gene is TRBJ2-7, the V gene TRBV15, with a tentative D call TRBD2 (6 bases). This CDR3 contains 16 residues. Germline lookup yields CDR1 LNHNV and CDR2 YYDKDF (reference sequence). V was clipped by 0 bases and J by 2 bases, with 14 bases between them. DNA for the CDR3: TGTGCCACCAGCAGAGATCAGGGACTGACGCCCTACGAGCAGTACTTC. It encodes CATSRDQGLTPYEQYF.

A word on this clonotype: This is likely a read error, given that the CDR3 carries no conserved phenylalanine or tryptophan at its end. The gene calls are TRBV4-1 and TRBJ2-7, with 9 bases fitting TRBD1. The CDR3 is 17 amino acids. The V gene's germline CDR1 is MGHRA and CDR2 YSYEKL. V lost 1 base to trimming and J lost 3 bases; unmatched junction nucleotides: 10. This CDR3 is CASSQGSSRQGDYEQYL. The CDR3 DNA follows: TGCGCCAGCAGCCAAGGAAGTTCGAGACAGGGGGACTACGAGCAGTACCTC.

V gene TRBV30 combines with J gene TRBJ2-3, with D uncertain. The germline V and J ends were trimmed by 0 bases and 3 bases, with 7 bases remaining between them. Germline V lookup: CDR1 GTSNPN, CDR2 SVGIG (reference sequence). The CDR3 extends over 13 amino acids. CDR3 bases: TGTGCCTGGAGTGTATTGGGGACAGATACGCAGTATTTT. It specifies CAWSVLGTDTQYF.

Details on this clonotype: A much larger clone differs by one base, so this may be a read error. The chain carries TRBV10-3 and TRBJ1-3; the D is unclear. Germline CDR1 ENHRY, CDR2 SYGVKD. The CDR3 runs 12 residues. V lost 11 bases and J lost 4, with 12 bases in between. The CDR3 protein is CACSYEGNTIYF. The DNA for the CDR3 is TGTGCCTGCAGTTACGAGGGAAACACCATATATTTT.

This rearrangement joins TRBV19 to TRBJ2-5, with TRBD2 matching over 11 bases. The length of the CDR3 is 17 residues. V lost 4 bases to trimming and J lost 4 bases; unmatched junction nucleotides: 11. CDR1 LNHDA and CDR2 SQIVND come from the germline V gene (reference sequence). The CDR3 protein is CASSRRIAGGQRETQYF. The CDR3 coding sequence is TGTGCCAGTAGTAGGAGGATAGCGGGGGGGCAGAGAGAGACCCAGTACTTC.

With respect to this clonotype: One end of the junction does not line up with germline, which may come from a read error. J is TRBJ1-6 and V is TRBV7-3, with 11 bases that match TRBD1. Germline V gives CDR1 SGHTA, CDR2 FQGTGA. The CDR3 is 15 residues long. The CDR3 here is CASSLDRGQSSPLHF. CDR3 nucleotides: TGCGCCAGCAGCTTGGACAGGGGGCAAAGTTCACCCCTCCACTTT.